The sequence of this TCR beta chain was determined in a study of beta chain features in type 1 diabetes. Reverse transcription of all isolated RNA meant that expressed TCRB transcripts were sequenced. The data were produced by immunoSEQ multiplex PCR, yet TCRdb's version contains in-frame clones alone and is incomplete. The data contain around 300,000 clones, around 7.8% of them singletons. The V end was cut by 3 bases, the J end by 13 bases, with 18 bases between. CDR1 SGHTA and CDR2 FQGNSA come from the germline V gene. This CDR3 has 14 residues. Findings and limits, study-wide: The question left open here concerned HLA type influencing TCRB rearrangement.

Details on this clone: The antigen remains unidentified.

It was via CD45RO/CCR7/CD25/CD127/CD95/CD27 that CD4+ naive, central memory, regulatory and stem cell-like memory cells were sorted. The sequenced material came from central memory CD4+ T cells from blood. V is TRBV7-2 and J is TRBJ1-4; maybe TRBD1 (6 bases). This clonotype originated in a woman between 18 and 29 years old in good health. CDR3 sequence reads: CASSLGRGGVRLFF. CDR3 in DNA: TGTGCCAGCAGCTTGGGCAGGGGTGGCGTCAGACTGTTTTTT.